This entry concerns a single T cell receptor beta chain. Template switching appended UMIs that held a 6-nucleotide sample barcode. TCRdb re-called the 5' RACE reads and catalogs CDR3 proteins one per entry, DNA excluded. The table counts roughly 200,000 distinct CDR3 sequences; roughly 7.5% lies in the top ten. The data were taken from a study of monozygotic twins with inflammatory bowel disease. The CDR3 consists of 15 residues. CDR1 is SGHTA and CDR2 is FQGNSA in the germline V gene. Researchers isolated total RNA from whole blood without sorting T cells. The sequenced material came from blood. The V and J genes are TRBV7-2 and TRBJ2-7; there is no DNA to check the TCRdb D call of TRBD2. The sequence derives from a human donor with ulcerative colitis or Crohn's disease, or a healthy co-twin of an affected twin (not recorded which). The CDR3: CASSLQLAGTYEQYF.